These T cell receptor beta chains were read from a single sample in a study of T cell responses to AZD1222 COVID-19 vaccine. Assay used: immunoSEQ multiplex PCR; TCRdb lists only in-frame clones, some missing. This table has 150,000 to 180,000 clones, around 86% appearing once. The specimen was peripheral blood, collected 28 days after the second AZD1222 dose. Receptors originate from an adult who received the AZD1222 COVID-19 vaccine. Each CDR3 is given with its conserved first and last residue. Each record gives: D gene, clone size, J gene, V gene, CDR3 DNA, CDR3 protein. D genes are given only for firm matches. Expanded clones are given a class, and other clones once, few, many or no size at all.

TRBD1	.	TRBJ2-5	TRBV7-6	TGTGCCAGCAGCTTAGGGGGCAGGGGGAGAGAGACCCAGTACTTC	CASSLGGRGRETQYF
.	.	TRBJ1-1	TRBV6-5	TGTGCCAGCAGTTACTCGACAGAGAACACTGAAGCTTTCTTT	CASSYSTENTEAFF
TRBD2	.	TRBJ2-7	TRBV5-6	TGTGCCAGCACGGGAGGGCCTAGGGACGAGCAGTACTTC	CASTGGPRDEQYF
TRBD2	.	TRBJ2-1	TRBV5-4	TGTGCCAGCAGCCGGCGGGAGGGCCAAGGGGGTGAGCAGTTCTTC	CASSRREGQGGEQFF
.	.	TRBJ2-2	TRBV7-3	TGTGCCAGCAGCCCCGGGGGTCCCGGGGAGCTGTTTTTT	CASSPGGPGELFF
TRBD1	.	TRBJ2-1	TRBV15	TGTGCCACCAGCAGAGTGGACAGGGGCAACCTCAATGAGCAGTTCTTC	CATSRVDRGNLNEQFF
TRBD2	once	TRBJ2-2	TRBV11-2	TGTGCCAGCAGCTTAGATATTAGCGGGCCGAACACCGGGGAGCTGTTTTTT	CASSLDISGPNTGELFF
.	few	TRBJ1-1	TRBV2	TGTGCCAGCACCCCGCGGCGGCGGGTGGAAAGGAACACTGAAGCTTTCTTT	CASTPRRRVERNTEAFF
.	.	TRBJ1-3	TRBV21-1	TGTGCCAGCAGCAAAGCGTCAGGGTCAACGGGAAACACCATATATTTT	CASSKASGSTGNTIYF
.	.	TRBJ2-1	TRBV2	TGTGCCAGCAGTGAGTTAAGGTACAATGAGCAGTTCTTC	CASSELRYNEQFF
.	.	TRBJ1-2	TRBV5-6	TGTGCCAGCAGCTTGGTGACCAATGGGAACTATGGCTACACCTTC	CASSLVTNGNYGYTF
.	.	TRBJ2-5	TRBV11-2	TGTGCCAGCAGTTCTCGACCGGATGTCTCAAGAGAGACCCAGTACTTC	CASSSRPDVSRETQYF
TRBD1	.	TRBJ1-2	TRBV19	TGTGCCAGTAGTACACCCGGACAGGGCATCTGGGGCTACACCTTC	CASSTPGQGIWGYTF
.	.	TRBJ2-2	TRBV5-1	TGCGCCAGCAGCTTCGGGGACACCGGGGAGCTGTTTTTT	CASSFGDTGELFF
.	.	TRBJ1-3	TRBV7-2	TGTGCCAGCAGCTCGTCCTCTGGAAACACCATATATTTT	CASSSSSGNTIYF
.	.	TRBJ2-7	TRBV19	TGTGCCAGTTCAGGAGCCCAGGGGTCATCCTACGAGCAGTACTTC	CASSGAQGSSYEQYF
.	.	TRBJ1-5	TRBV7-9	TGTGCCAGCAGCTCGCTTTTAGAGAATCAGCCCCAGCATTTT	CASSSLLENQPQHF
TRBD2	.	TRBJ2-3	TRBV11-2	TGTGCCAGCAGCTGGAGGGGTGGGGAGGGAGTGACAGATACGCAGTATTTT	CASSWRGGEGVTDTQYF
.	.	TRBJ2-3	TRBV19	TGTGCCAGTAGTATAGAGAGGCATACAGATACGCAGTATTTT	CASSIERHTDTQYF
.	.	TRBJ2-7	TRBV7-3	TGTGCCAGCAGCCCGGCAGGGAGGTACGAGCAGTACTTC	CASSPAGRYEQYF
TRBD1	.	TRBJ1-2	TRBV6-6	TGTGCCAGCATCCCTGGACAGGCACCCTCCTATGGCTACACCTTC	CASIPGQAPSYGYTF
.	once	TRBJ1-6	TRBV7-2	TGTGCCAGCAGCTTAGACCCAAATTCACCCCTCCACTTT	CASSLDPNSPLHF
TRBD2	once	TRBJ2-1	TRBV24-1	TGTGCCACCAGTTTACTAGCGGGAGATGAGCAGTTCTTC	CATSLLAGDEQFF
.	.	TRBJ1-1	TRBV28	TGTGCCAGCAGTTTATCCAACACTGAAGCTTTCTTT	CASSLSNTEAFF
TRBD2	few	TRBJ2-1	TRBV20-1	TGCAGTGCCAGTTCCCCTCGAGCGGGAGGGGATAATGAGCAGTTCTTC	CSASSPRAGGDNEQFF
.	once	TRBJ2-7	TRBV28	TGTGCCAGCAGTTTAGGGGGGAGCACCTACGAGCAGTACTTC	CASSLGGSTYEQYF
TRBD2	.	TRBJ2-1	TRBV4-3	TGCGCCAGCAGCCAAGATCGGGGTAGTGGGCTAGCGGGTAATGAGCAGTTCTTC	CASSQDRGSGLAGNEQFF
TRBD1	.	TRBJ1-1	TRBV18	TGTGCCAGCTCACCCGTCCCGGGACAGGGTTCGGGCACTGAAGCTTTCTTT	CASSPVPGQGSGTEAFF
TRBD1	once	TRBJ1-2	TRBV28	TGTGCCAGCAGGGTTGACAGGGGGGCATATGGCTACACCTTC	CASRVDRGAYGYTF
.	.	TRBJ1-2	TRBV2	TGTGCCAGCATCTCAGGAGTGTCTTATGGCTACACCTTC	CASISGVSYGYTF
.	.	TRBJ1-2	TRBV28	TGTGCCAGCAGTTTGTCAAGGGGCGGCTACACCTTC	CASSLSRGGYTF
TRBD1	.	TRBJ1-2	TRBV19	TGTGCCAGTAGCGACAGGGGTCCGAGGGGCTATGGCTACACCTTC	CASSDRGPRGYGYTF
.	.	TRBJ1-1	TRBV28	TGTGCCAGCAGTTTTTCCGTAAGTGGGGGAAACACTGAAGCTTTCTTT	CASSFSVSGGNTEAFF
TRBD1	.	TRBJ1-2	TRBV6-5	TGTGCCAGCACCTACAGACAGGGTGAGAACTATGGCTACACCTTC	CASTYRQGENYGYTF
TRBD1	.	TRBJ1-2	TRBV15	TGTGCCACCAGCAGAGCCGGACAGGGCCGCGGCTACACCTTC	CATSRAGQGRGYTF
.	.	TRBJ2-5	TRBV7-2	TGTGCCAGCAGCTTTAGGGGGAGGAACCAAGAGACCCAGTACTTC	CASSFRGRNQETQYF
.	.	TRBJ2-5	TRBV11-2	TGTGCCAGCAGCCATAGACAGCGAGGGGACGAGACCCAGTACTTC	CASSHRQRGDETQYF
.	.	TRBJ1-2	TRBV5-6	TGTGCCAGCAGCCCGCTGAAAGGGAACTATGGCTACACCTTC	CASSPLKGNYGYTF
.	.	TRBJ1-5	TRBV19	TGTGCCAGTAGCGTTACAGGACCGAATCAGCCCCAGCATTTT	CASSVTGPNQPQHF
TRBD1	few	TRBJ2-2	TRBV7-2	TGTGCCAGCAGCTTACAACCCGACAGGGACACCGGGGAGCTGTTTTTT	CASSLQPDRDTGELFF
TRBD2	.	TRBJ2-3	TRBV28	TGTGCCAGCAGCCCCTCCCTCGGGCGGGAGGGCCGATTTACGCAGTATTTT	CASSPSLGREGRFTQYF
.	.	TRBJ1-5	TRBV3-1/TRBV3-2	TGTGCCAGCAGCCAATCCAGGGGAGAGCGTCAGCCCCAGCATTTT	CASSQSRGERQPQHF
.	few	TRBJ2-5	TRBV5-4	TGTGCCAGCAGCTTCCTGCCCCGGGGAGAGACCCAGTACTTC	CASSFLPRGETQYF
.	.	TRBJ1-1	TRBV27	TGTGCCAGCAGTTCCCCACCTCGGGGGGAGAACACTGAAGCTTTCTTT	CASSSPPRGENTEAFF
.	few	TRBJ2-1	TRBV18	TGTGCCAGCTCACTATCAGGCGGAGGGGCCTTCTACAATGAGCAGTTCTTC	CASSLSGGGAFYNEQFF
TRBD1	.	TRBJ2-3	TRBV7-8	TGTGCCAGCAGCCGAGGGGGCAGCACAGATACGCAGTATTTT	CASSRGGSTDTQYF